Below are 22 T cell receptor beta chains sequenced from a single sample in a study of T cells after posttransplantation cyclophosphamide. TCRdb keeps only in-frame clones here, not all; method: immunoSEQ multiplex PCR. Among around 4,200 clones listed, roughly 94% were seen once. The sequenced material came from naive CD4+ T cells sorted from PBMCs. These receptors were obtained from a man aged 45-60 years.

The rearrangement uses TRBV11-2 and TRBJ2-5; 15 nucleotides line up with TRBD2. Germline CDR1 SGHAT, CDR2 FQNNGV. V dropped 5 bases and J dropped 3; count of bases not matched to a gene: 4. The CDR3 consists of 16 residues. DNA of the CDR3: TGTGCCAGCAGCCCGGGACTAGCGGGGGGTGAAGAGACCCAGTACTTC. Encoded protein: CASSPGLAGGEETQYF.

The J gene is TRBJ1-1, the V gene TRBV7-2; no clear D gene. This CDR3 has 13 residues. Germline assignment: CDR1 SGHTA and CDR2 FQGNSA. V was trimmed by 3 bases and J by 1 base, leaving 6 bases between them. In DNA, the CDR3 is TGTGCCAGCAGCTTTGAGGGGAACACTGAAGCTTTCTTT. Translating it yields CASSFEGNTEAFF.

The chain employs TRBV9 and TRBJ1-1; a weak D match, TRBD1 (5 bases). The CDR3 contains 14 residues. V was trimmed by 3 bases and J by 0 bases, leaving 9 bases between them. The germline CDR1 and CDR2 sequences are SGDLS and YYNGEE. The CDR3 DNA sequence: TGTGCCAGCAGCGCGATGACAGTGAACACTGAAGCTTTCTTT. Translated, it gives CASSAMTVNTEAFF.

DNA of the CDR3: TGTGCCAGCGTGACAGGGATGAACACTGAAGCTTTCTTT. The encoded protein is CASVTGMNTEAFF. V and J are TRBV28 and TRBJ1-1; 7 bases are a match to TRBD1. CDR1 and CDR2 (germline): MDHEN, SYDVKM. After removal of 8 bases from V and 0 bases from J, the junction contained 3 bases not matched to a gene. This CDR3 comprises 13 residues.

The chain joins TRBV9 to TRBJ2-5, with D perhaps TRBD2 (6 bases). There are 16 residues in the CDR3. V lost 5 bases and J lost 6, with 23 bases in between. Germline V gene lookup returns CDR1 SGDLS and CDR2 YYNGEE. CDR3 in DNA: TGTGCCAGCAGTCCGCTAGGAGGGAGCGGCGAGCAGACCCAGTACTTC. This codes for CASSPLGGSGEQTQYF.

The rearrangement uses TRBV27 and TRBJ2-7; 9 bases align to TRBD1. Germline values: CDR1 MNHEY, CDR2 SMNVEV (reference sequence). The junction had 13 bases not matched to a gene; V was cut back by 6 bases and J by 7 bases. This CDR3 has 15 amino acids. The chain's CDR3 is CASSFLRDRVKEQYF. The CDR3 DNA is TGTGCCAGCAGCTTTCTCCGGGACAGGGTAAAGGAGCAGTACTTC.

The chain joins TRBV11-1 to TRBJ2-1, with D possibly being TRBD1 (5 bases). This CDR3 is built from 13 residues. Trimming removed 5 bases at V and 5 bases at J, with 10 bases between. The germline V gene encodes CDR1 SGHAT and CDR2 FQDESV (reference sequence). Written as DNA, the CDR3 is TGTGCCAGCAGCGTTGACAGACACAATGAGCAGTTCTTC. Amino acid sequence: CASSVDRHNEQFF.

The chain recombines TRBV6-5 with TRBJ2-7; 7 bases align to TRBD2. The CDR3 runs to 14 residues. V lost 6 bases and J lost 2; bases outside the gene matches: 7. Germline V gives CDR1 MNHEY, CDR2 SVGAGI. The CDR3 nucleotides read TGTGCCAGCAGCCCGTTCGGGAGGCCCTACGAGCAGTACTTC. The encoded protein is CASSPFGRPYEQYF.

This chain connects TRBV7-2 to TRBJ2-3, with TRBD2 matching over 10 bases. The CDR3 covers 14 residues. Germline CDR1 and CDR2: SGHTA and FQGNSA. Trimming cost V 2 bases and J 7 bases; bases outside gene matches: 3. CDR3 in amino acids: CASSLLAGGNTQYF. For the CDR3, the DNA is TGTGCCAGCAGCTTATTAGCGGGGGGCAATACGCAGTATTTT. The full variable domain, in which reference TRBV7-2 and TRBJ2-3 provide the parts outside the CDR3, is GAGVSQSPSNKVTEKGKDVELRCDPISGHTALYWYRQSLGQGLEFLIYFQGNSAPDKSGLPSDRFSAERTGGSVSTLTIQRTQQEDSAVYLCASSLLAGGNTQYFGPGTRLTVL.

This clone was counted a single time. The genes are TRBV7-9 and TRBJ2-1, with 7 bases matching TRBD2. The trim removed 4 bases at V and 4 bases at J, leaving 13 bases unmatched. The CDR3 runs 17 residues. Per the germline V gene, CDR1 is SEHNR and CDR2 is FQNEAQ (reference sequence). The CDR3 reads CASSSGTTTFRYNEQFF. Here the CDR3 DNA reads TGTGCCAGCAGCTCCGGGACTACCACGTTCAGATACAATGAGCAGTTCTTC.

The CDR3 loop reads CASSQTQGARNTIYF. The CDR3 DNA sequence: TGTGCCAGCAGCCAAACGCAGGGGGCAAGAAACACCATATATTTT. The chain uses TRBV5-6 and TRBJ1-3; TRBD1 aligns across 8 bases. The CDR3 spans 15 residues. Looked up from germline, CDR1 is SGHDT and CDR2 is YYEEEE. V was clipped by 4 bases and J by 5 bases; unmatched bases: 8. Supplemented by reference TRBV5-6 and TRBJ1-3, the full variable domain reads DAGVTQSPTHLIKTRGQQVTLRCSPKSGHDTVSWYQQALGQGPQFIFQYYEEEERQRGNFPDRFSGHQFPNYSSELNVNALLLGDSALYLCASSQTQGARNTIYFGEGSWLTVV.

The V and J genes are TRBV19 and TRBJ1-5; 10 bases agree with TRBD1. CDR3 length: 17 residues. In germline, CDR1 is LNHDA, CDR2 SQIVND (reference sequence). J was trimmed by 6 bases and V by 4 bases; bases with no gene match: 12. In nucleotides, the CDR3 is TGTGCCAGTAGTAACGAAGACAGGGGGCGAGGAGGTCAGCCCCAGCATTTT. It yields the protein CASSNEDRGRGGQPQHF.

The chain links TRBV19 to TRBJ2-7, with TRBD1 matching over 8 bases. The length of the CDR3 is 14 residues. Germline-derived CDR1 and CDR2 are LNHDA and SQIVND (reference sequence). Trimming took 7 bases from V and 7 from J; bases not matched to a gene: 12. CDR3 DNA: TGTGCCAGTACCCCGACAGGGGTGGTAGGGGAGCAGTACTTC. Protein product: CASTPTGVVGEQYF.

V and J are TRBV7-9 and TRBJ2-7, with D tentatively TRBD1 (5 bases). The V end was cut by 4 bases, the J end by 2 bases, with 9 bases between. The CDR3 contains 13 residues. CDR1 and CDR2 from the germline V gene are SEHNR and FQNEAQ (reference sequence). Here the CDR3 DNA reads TGTGCCAGCAGCTCGACAGTCACCTACGAGCAGTACTTC. Translating gives CASSSTVTYEQYF. Filled out from reference TRBV7-9 and TRBJ2-7, the complete variable domain reads DTGVSQNPRHKITKRGQNVTFRCDPISEHNRLYWYRQTLGQGPEFLTYFQNEAQLEKSRLLSDRFSAERPKGSFSTLEIQRTEQGDSAMYLCASSSTVTYEQYFGPGTRLTVT.

This chain uses TRBV6-6 with TRBJ1-2, with TRBD1 matching over 9 bases. Losses at the gene ends were 6 bases for V and 5 bases for J; bases not matched to a gene: 4. The CDR3 totals 13 residues. Germline V gene sequence: CDR1 MNHNY, CDR2 SVGAGI (reference sequence). The CDR3 coding sequence is TGTGCCAGCAGCTCGGGACAGGGTTATGGCTACACCTTC. Its translation: CASSSGQGYGYTF.

This chain links TRBV5-1 with TRBJ2-1, with 7 bases that match TRBD1. The CDR3 sequence is 15 residues long. The J segment lost 5 bases and the V segment lost 0 bases, leaving 5 bases of the junction unmatched. Per germline, CDR1 SGHRS and CDR2 YFSETQ. CDR3 bases: TGCGCCAGCAGCTTGGAGGGGGCCCTGGACAATGAGCAGTTCTTC. It codes for CASSLEGALDNEQFF.

This rearrangement joins TRBV19 to TRBJ2-3; 9 bases align to TRBD2. V lost 5 bases to trimming and J lost 1 base; unmatched junction nucleotides: 7. This CDR3 is 16 amino acids long. The germline CDR1 and CDR2 sequences are LNHDA and SQIVND (reference sequence). CDR3 sequence (DNA): TGTGCCAGTAGTGCGTATAGCGGGGGACGCACAGATACGCAGTATTTT. Translating gives CASSAYSGGRTDTQYF.

V usage is TRBV9 and J usage is TRBJ2-5, with D possibly TRBD2 on 6 matching bases. Trimming left V 3 bases short and J 7 bases short, with 22 bases between. Germline-derived CDR1 and CDR2 are SGDLS and YYNGEE. The CDR3 is 16 residues long. CDR3 in amino acids: CASSASLGDWGGTQYF. CDR3 in DNA: TGTGCCAGCAGCGCCTCCTTAGGGGACTGGGGAGGGACCCAGTACTTC.

J is TRBJ2-1 and V is TRBV5-1; 13 positions match TRBD2. CDR3 length equals 17 residues. After removal of 4 bases from V and 1 base from J, the junction contained 5 bases not matched to a gene. Germline-derived CDR1 and CDR2 are SGHRS and YFSETQ. The CDR3 DNA is TGCGCCAGCAGCCTCGGACTAGCGGGAGCTTCCTACAATGAGCAGTTCTTC. This sequence encodes CASSLGLAGASYNEQFF.

The CDR3 loop is CAWSVPGLAQHF. The CDR3 nucleotides are TGTGCCTGGAGTGTACCGGGACTAGCCCAGCATTTT. The V call is TRBV30, the J call TRBJ1-5; D is possibly TRBD1 (5 bases). The CDR3 extends over 12 amino acids. CDR1 is GTSNPN and CDR2 is SVGIG in the germline V gene (reference sequence). Trimming removed 0 bases from V and 11 bases from J, with 11 bases in between.

This chain uses TRBV30 with TRBJ1-1; perhaps TRBD1 as D (6 bases). The CDR3 runs to 13 residues. CDR1 GTSNPN and CDR2 SVGIG come from the germline V gene (reference sequence). Trimming took off 4 bases at V and 6 bases at J, with 15 bases between the two ends. The CDR3: CAWTSQGKAEAFF. The CDR3 coding sequence is TGTGCCTGGACCTCACAGGGCAAGGCTGAAGCTTTCTTT.

This chain uses TRBV7-9 with TRBJ2-5, with D tentatively TRBD1 (7 bases). The V end was cut by 0 bases, the J end by 4 bases, with 15 bases between. Germline V gene sequence: CDR1 SEHNR, CDR2 FQNEAQ (reference sequence). CDR3 length: 16 residues. CDR3 loop: CASSLAKAQGGETQYF. The CDR3 DNA reads as TGTGCCAGCAGCTTAGCGAAGGCTCAGGGGGGAGAGACCCAGTACTTC.